The source of this T cell receptor (beta chain) is a study of blood T cell repertoires in COVID-19. Overall study context: Both acute and convalescent COVID-19 samples were obtained from the United States, Italy and Spain.

This clone was recorded only once. Between the trimmed V and J ends, which lost 6 bases and 6 bases, there was a span of 11 bases. CDR1 MNHEY and CDR2 SMNVEV come from the germline V gene (reference sequence). CDR3 length: 12 amino acids. This table comes from immunoSEQ multiplex PCR, and its TCRdb copy is limited to in-frame clones, with some not included. The table has under 70,000 clones, around 86% seen once; the top ten hold roughly 10%. This chain links TRBV27 with TRBJ1-2; D gene uncertain. The sample was peripheral blood. The TCR comes from a woman younger than 35 with acute or convalescent COVID-19. The DNA for the CDR3 is TGTGCCAGCAGGGAGTACTCCGATGGCTACACCTTC. This codes for CASREYSDGYTF.